What follows are 29 T cell receptor beta chains derived from one specimen sequenced in a study of blood T cells in healthy people across ages. Alongside a J-beta primer mix, a sample-barcoded 5' primer served in a second PCR lasting about 7 to 11 cycles. MiXCR, run by TCRdb on the 5' RACE reads, gives a single entry per CDR3 protein. The sample has about 1,000,000 distinct CDR3 sequences, less than 50% seen once. Material for sequencing was blood. The receptor set was obtained from a woman aged 55-69 years in good health.

In its sample, this clonotype was seen once. This chain links TRBV20-1 with TRBJ2-5, with 8 nucleotides matching TRBD2. Germline trimming cut 7 bases from V and 5 bases from J; bases unmatched to any gene: 9. The germline V gene has CDR1 DFQATT and CDR2 SNEGSKA (reference sequence). The CDR3 has 13 residues. CDR3 sequence (DNA): TGCAGTGGGATTAGCGGGATTGTGGAGACCCAGTACTTC. As protein: CSGISGIVETQYF.

The CDR3 sequence: CASSLRAGGDNEQFF. DNA for the CDR3: TGTGCCAGCAGCTTAAGGGCGGGAGGGGACAATGAGCAGTTCTTC. The chain has TRBV7-2 and TRBJ2-1, with TRBD2 identical over 9 bases. The CDR3 contains 15 residues. After removal of 2 bases from V and 5 bases from J, the junction contained 4 bases not matched to a gene. Per germline, CDR1 SGHTA and CDR2 FQGNSA.

With respect to this clonotype: A junction boundary mismatches the germline segment, possibly from a read error. CDR3 sequence (DNA): TGCGCCAGCAGCTTACTAGCTAGCGGGAGGTCAGATATGCAGTATTTT. Translated, it gives CASSLLASGRSDMQYF. This chain links TRBV5-1 with TRBJ2-3; 11 bases line up with TRBD2. CDR3 length equals 16 residues. From germline, CDR1 is SGHRS and CDR2 YFSETQ.

The rearrangement joins TRBV20-1 to TRBJ2-1; D gene uncertain. Germline V gives CDR1 DFQATT, CDR2 SNEGSKA (reference sequence). Trimming took off 1 base at V and 7 bases at J, with 11 bases between the two ends. The CDR3 length is 13 residues. CDR3 loop: CSARALRRNEQFF. For the CDR3, the DNA is TGCAGTGCTAGAGCACTCCGGAGAAATGAGCAGTTCTTC.

This clonotype turned up a few times. This chain joins TRBV7-2 and TRBJ2-3; D is uncertain. Germline lookup yields CDR1 SGHTA and CDR2 FQGNSA. V was pared by 1 base and J by 6 bases, with 11 bases between. The CDR3 is 14 amino acids. The CDR3 loop is CASSLVGSFDTQYF. In DNA form, the CDR3 reads TGTGCCAGCAGCTTAGTAGGTAGCTTCGATACGCAGTATTTT.

J is TRBJ2-3 and V is TRBV20-1; the D gene is possibly TRBD1 (6 bases). Deletions cut 5 bases from V and 3 bases from J, with 15 bases between. From germline, CDR1 is DFQATT and CDR2 SNEGSKA (reference sequence). The CDR3 sequence is 14 residues long. CDR3: CSAQTSGHTDTQYF. Written as DNA, the CDR3 is TGCAGTGCTCAAACTTCGGGACATACAGATACGCAGTATTTT.

The chain has TRBV20-1 and TRBJ2-1; 10 bases agree with TRBD2. Germline CDR1 reads DFQATT; CDR2 reads SNEGSKA (reference sequence). V lost 5 bases to trimming and J lost 3 bases; unmatched junction nucleotides: 7. The CDR3 spans 15 residues. The CDR3 DNA is TGCAGTGCTTACCGTACTAGCGGGGTCTACAATGAGCAGTTCTTC. As protein: CSAYRTSGVYNEQFF.

In DNA form, the CDR3 reads TGTGCCAGCAGGAGGTTGACAGGGGGAACCGTCTACGAGCAGTACTTC. Protein sequence: CASRRLTGGTVYEQYF. This chain links TRBV27 with TRBJ2-7; 9 positions match TRBD1. Germline assignment: CDR1 MNHEY and CDR2 SMNVEV (reference sequence). This CDR3 region has 16 residues. The V segment lost 6 bases and the J segment 3 bases; nucleotides outside the gene matches: 12.

The CDR3 region has the DNA TGTGCCAGCAGCACACCGGGGTACAATGAAAAACTGTTTTTT. It yields the protein CASSTPGYNEKLFF. The rearrangement joins TRBV7-9 to TRBJ1-4; D unclear. Germline values: CDR1 SEHNR, CDR2 FQNEAQ (reference sequence). Between the trimmed V and J ends, which lost 5 bases and 5 bases, there was a span of 12 bases. There are 14 residues in the CDR3.

The rearrangement joins TRBV6-5 to TRBJ2-3; the D is unclear. This CDR3 is 21 amino acids long. Germline loops: CDR1 MNHEY, CDR2 SVGAGI. The V gene lost 4 bases and the J gene lost 2 bases, with 31 bases spanning the gap. The CDR3 sequence is CASSLTLSSPIGRGTTDTQYF. For the CDR3, the DNA is TGTGCCAGCAGTTTGACCTTAAGTTCCCCAATAGGCCGCGGTACCACAGATACGCAGTATTTT.

The chain carries TRBV27 and TRBJ2-6; 7 bases align to TRBD1. J lost 0 bases, V lost 5 bases, and 4 bases had no gene match. This CDR3 comprises 16 residues. Germline CDR1 MNHEY, CDR2 SMNVEV (reference sequence). The DNA of the CDR3 is TGTGCCAGCAGTCATCCAGGGGGCTCTGGGGCCAACGTCCTGACTTTC. It is translated as CASSHPGGSGANVLTF. The entire variable domain, with the rest obtained from reference TRBV27 and TRBJ2-6, is as follows: EAQVTQNPRYLITVTGKKLTVTCSQNMNHEYMSWYRQDPGLGLRQIYYSMNVEVTDKGDVPEGYKVSRKEKRNFPLILESPSPNQTSLYFCASSHPGGSGANVLTFGAGSRLTVL.

This rearrangement joins TRBV7-6 to TRBJ2-2; the match to TRBD1 covers 9 bases. V trimming: 1 base; J trimming: 4 bases; junction bases outside the gene matches: 10. The V gene's germline CDR1 is SGHVS and CDR2 FNYEAQ. The CDR3 consists of 18 residues. CDR3 in DNA: TGTGCCAGCAGCTTAGACAGGGGGCGAATTCCTTTCACCGGGGAGCTGTTTTTT. Protein product: CASSLDRGRIPFTGELFF. The full variable domain, rest sourced from reference TRBV7-6 and TRBJ2-2, is GAGVSQSPRYKVTKRGQDVALRCDPISGHVSLYWYRQALGQGPEFLTYFNYEAQQDKSGLPNDRFSAERPEGSISTLTIQRTEQRDSAMYRCASSLDRGRIPFTGELFFGEGSRLTVL.

The chain is built from TRBV7-2 and TRBJ2-1; a possible D gene is TRBD1 (5 bases). Deletions cut 0 bases from V and 7 bases from J, with 13 bases between. The CDR3 runs to 15 residues. The germline V gene has CDR1 SGHTA and CDR2 FQGNSA. The CDR3 coding sequence is TGTGCCAGCAGCTTAGCCTCCCCTAAGGGGAATGAGCAGTTCTTC. Protein: CASSLASPKGNEQFF.

Note on this clonotype: A much larger clone sits a single nucleotide away, making a read error possible. The CDR3 DNA reads as TGTGCCCACCCGGGAGGGGTAGAAGATACGCAGTATTTT. It encodes CAHPGGVEDTQYF. This sequence joins TRBV7-9 and TRBJ2-3, with TRBD2 matching 8 bases. Per the germline V gene, CDR1 is SEHNR and CDR2 is FQNEAQ (reference sequence). The CDR3 contains 13 residues. V gave up 11 bases and J gave up 5 bases; unmatched junction bases: 9.

At least ten counts were recorded for this clonotype. The genes are TRBV20-1 and TRBJ2-5; no reliable D call. The length of the CDR3 is 10 residues. Germline V gene sequence: CDR1 DFQATT, CDR2 SNEGSKA (reference sequence). V lost 3 bases, J lost 5 bases, and 4 bases lay in between. The CDR3 sequence: CSARKETQYF. CDR3 coding DNA: TGCAGTGCTAGGAAGGAGACCCAGTACTTC.

The V and J genes are TRBV5-5 and TRBJ2-7; TRBD2 agrees at 7 bases. V dropped 0 bases and J dropped 1; count of bases not matched to a gene: 13. This CDR3 contains 18 residues. Germline loops: CDR1 SGHKS, CDR2 YYEKEE (reference sequence). The CDR3, as DNA: TGTGCCAGCAGCTTGGAACTAGCGCCCAATCGTGGTTCCTACGAGCAGTACTTC. It encodes CASSLELAPNRGSYEQYF.

This clonotype was counted between two and nine times. This chain uses TRBV5-1 with TRBJ2-3; D is ambiguous. This CDR3 spans 14 amino acids. Germline assignment: CDR1 SGHRS and CDR2 YFSETQ. The V end was cut by 2 bases, the J end by 5 bases, with 12 bases between. The DNA of the CDR3 is TGCGCCAGCAGCTTTCAGGAAGCGATAGATACGCAGTATTTT. The encoded protein is CASSFQEAIDTQYF.

The sample holds many counts of this clonotype. This sequence joins TRBV27 and TRBJ2-3; a weak D match, TRBD2 (5 bases). The germline V and J ends were trimmed by 4 bases and 2 bases, with 13 bases remaining between them. The germline gives CDR1 MNHEY, CDR2 SMNVEV (reference sequence). CDR3 length: 15 amino acids. The CDR3, as DNA: TGTGCCAGCAGTTCCCGACTACCGATCACAGATACGCAGTATTTT. Protein: CASSSRLPITDTQYF.

CDR3 in DNA: TGTGCCAGCAGACCGACAGGGGCCAACTATGGCTACACCTTC. This sequence encodes CASRPTGANYGYTF. V usage is TRBV27 and J usage is TRBJ1-2; 8 bases align to TRBD1. The CDR3 has 14 residues. Trimming cost V 6 bases and J 2 bases; bases outside gene matches: 5. The V gene's germline CDR1 is MNHEY and CDR2 SMNVEV (reference sequence).

This clonotype was counted between two and nine times. The CDR3 is CASSYRTSGLSYEQYF. Written as DNA, the CDR3 is TGTGCCAGCAGTTATCGGACTAGCGGCCTCTCCTACGAGCAGTACTTC. The chain has TRBV28 and TRBJ2-7; 10 bases are a match to TRBD2. The junction had 6 bases not matched to a gene; V was cut back by 4 bases and J by 0 bases. The CDR3 extends over 16 amino acids. CDR1 is MDHEN and CDR2 is SYDVKM in the germline V gene. The whole variable domain, filled in from reference TRBV28 and TRBJ2-7, reads DVKVTQSSRYLVKRTGEKVFLECVQDMDHENMFWYRQDPGLGLRLIYFSYDVKMKEKGDIPEGYSVSREKKERFSLILESASTNQTSMYLCASSYRTSGLSYEQYFGPGTRLTVT.

This clonotype appeared a single time. J is TRBJ2-5 and V is TRBV20-1; 14 bases are shared with TRBD2. The V segment lost 6 bases and the J segment 11 bases; nucleotides outside the gene matches: 20. This CDR3 region has 17 residues. Germline V gene lookup returns CDR1 DFQATT and CDR2 SNEGSKA (reference sequence). Here the CDR3 DNA reads TGCAGTGCCCTGGGACTAGCGGGAGAGCTCTCCTACAATGAGCAGTACTTC. Protein product: CSALGLAGELSYNEQYF.

The V and J genes are TRBV15 and TRBJ2-7; 7 bases are a match to TRBD1. The CDR3 totals 15 residues. V lost 1 base, J lost 1 base, and 4 bases stayed unmatched. Germline loops: CDR1 LNHNV, CDR2 YYDKDF (reference sequence). The CDR3 bases are TGTGCCACCAGCAGAGGTGCGACAGGGTCCTACGAGCAGTACTTC. Protein product: CATSRGATGSYEQYF. The full variable domain, in which reference TRBV15 and TRBJ2-7 provide the parts outside the CDR3, is DAMVIQNPRYQVTQFGKPVTLSCSQTLNHNVMYWYQQKSSQAPKLLFHYYDKDFNNEADTPDNFQSRRPNTSFCFLDIRSPGLGDTAMYLCATSRGATGSYEQYFGPGTRLTVT.

The chain uses TRBV20-1 and TRBJ2-5, with D possibly TRBD1 on 5 matching bases. CDR3 length: 14 residues. Trimming took 0 bases from V and 4 from J, leaving 12 bases between them. Looked up from germline, CDR1 is DFQATT and CDR2 is SNEGSKA (reference sequence). The CDR3 is CSARDYQGGETQYF. Here the CDR3 DNA reads TGCAGTGCTAGAGATTATCAGGGTGGAGAGACCCAGTACTTC.

This clonotype has a handful of counts. This sequence joins TRBV9 and TRBJ2-5; 11 bases are shared with TRBD2. Germline trimming cut 3 bases from V and 5 bases from J; bases unmatched to any gene: 9. CDR1 is SGDLS and CDR2 is YYNGEE in the germline V gene. The CDR3 covers 16 residues. Written as DNA, the CDR3 is TGTGCCAGCAGCGGACTAGCGGGACGCCCGGGGGAGACCCAGTACTTC. It yields the protein CASSGLAGRPGETQYF.

This chain joins TRBV5-1 and TRBJ2-5; TRBD1 might be the D (6 bases). V was trimmed by 0 bases and J by 2 bases, leaving 11 bases between them. The CDR3 consists of 15 residues. Germline V gene data show CDR1 as SGHRS and CDR2 as YFSETQ. CDR3 residues: CASSLVPDRQETQYF. The CDR3 nucleotides are TGCGCCAGCAGCTTGGTTCCGGACAGACAAGAGACCCAGTACTTC.

Concerning this clonotype itself: One base away lies a much larger clone, so this may be a sequencing read error. This chain connects TRBV29-1 to TRBJ2-3, with 8 bases identical to TRBD1. This CDR3 is 13 amino acids long. CDR1 is SQVTM, CDR2 ANQGSEA, per germline. The ends lost 7 bases at V and 1 base at J; junction bases unmatched: 4. CDR3: CSGGQGGTDTQYF. The CDR3 DNA reads as TGCAGCGGCGGACAGGGAGGCACAGATACGCAGTATTTT.

The rearrangement links TRBV20-1 to TRBJ2-5; 9 nucleotides match TRBD2. Trimming cost V 6 bases and J 4 bases; bases outside gene matches: 9. The germline V gene has CDR1 DFQATT and CDR2 SNEGSKA (reference sequence). This CDR3 comprises 14 residues. As DNA, the CDR3 is TGCAGTGCCAGACCGGGACTAGCATTAGAGACCCAGTACTTC. Translating it yields CSARPGLALETQYF.

There are many counts of this clonotype. The chain employs TRBV11-2 and TRBJ2-1, with D unclear. The germline gives CDR1 SGHAT, CDR2 FQNNGV. V lost 0 bases, J lost 8 bases, and 11 bases lay in between. This CDR3 is built from 14 residues. CDR3 residues: CASSLEGSFDEQFF. CDR3 bases: TGTGCCAGCAGCTTAGAGGGCAGTTTCGATGAGCAGTTCTTC.

This chain links TRBV27 with TRBJ2-3; D assignment may be TRBD1 or TRBD2 (6 bases each). The CDR3 runs to 14 residues. V lost 3 bases, J lost 8 bases, and 15 bases lay in between. Germline CDR1 MNHEY, CDR2 SMNVEV (reference sequence). CDR3 in DNA: TGTGCCAGCAGTTTGTCGAGGGGGAGGAGTACGCAGTATTTT. Translating it yields CASSLSRGRSTQYF.